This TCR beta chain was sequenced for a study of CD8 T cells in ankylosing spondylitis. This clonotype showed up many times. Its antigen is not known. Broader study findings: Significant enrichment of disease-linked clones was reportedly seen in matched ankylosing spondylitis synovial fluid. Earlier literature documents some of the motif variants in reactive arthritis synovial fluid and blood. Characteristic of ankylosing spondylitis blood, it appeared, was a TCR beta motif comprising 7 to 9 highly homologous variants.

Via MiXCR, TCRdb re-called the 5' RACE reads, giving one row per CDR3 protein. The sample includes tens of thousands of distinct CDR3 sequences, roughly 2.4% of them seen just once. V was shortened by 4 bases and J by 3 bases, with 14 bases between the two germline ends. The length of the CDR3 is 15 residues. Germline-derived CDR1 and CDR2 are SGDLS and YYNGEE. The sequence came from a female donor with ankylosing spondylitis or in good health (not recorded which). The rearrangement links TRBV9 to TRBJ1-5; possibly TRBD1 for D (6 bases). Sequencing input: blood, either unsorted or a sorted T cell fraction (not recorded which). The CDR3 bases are TGTGCCAGCAGCCAGGGACAAACGGCCAATCAGCCCCAGCATTTT. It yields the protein CASSQGQTANQPQHF. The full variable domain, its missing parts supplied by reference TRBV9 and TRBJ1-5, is DSGVTQTPKHLITATGQRVTLRCSPRSGDLSVYWYQQSLDQGLQFLIQYYNGEERAKGNILERFSAQQFPDLHSELNLSSLELGDSALYFCASSQGQTANQPQHFGDGTRLSIL.